This TCR beta chain was observed in a study of T cell repertoires in cytomegalovirus infection. Regarding the study as a whole: Clonotype analysis showed dominance of the ex vivo response by HLA-C-restricted CMV-specific TCR beta clonotypes.

This CDR3 is built from 13 residues. CDR1 DFQATT and CDR2 SNEGSKA come from the germline V gene (reference sequence). Notes on this clonotype: Its antigen is not known. The junction and the germline gene differ at one end; a read error may be behind it.

TCRdb re-analysed the reads in MiXCR, keeping a single row per CDR3 protein. The sample carries about 450,000 distinct CDR3 sequences, about a third recorded once. The chain is built from TRBV20-1 and TRBJ2-5; the D is unclear. Material for sequencing was PBMCs. The sequence came from a human donor in good health (CMV status not recorded). Some clones in this sample may be carry-over from other donors' samples. The CDR3: CSASNQHGEPHYF. Written as DNA, the CDR3 is TGCAGTGCTAGCAACCAGCACGGAGAGCCCCATTACTTC.